Following are 7 T cell receptor beta chains from one sample sequenced in a study of shared clonotypes between healthy human individuals. TCRdb's table, derived via immunoSEQ multiplex PCR, lists solely in-frame clones and lacks some. The sample carries more than 550,000 clones, around 92% recorded once. Selected positively for CCR7 and CD45RO-negative, naive CD8 cells excluded terminally differentiated effector memory CD45RA+ cells. Sample: naive CD8+ T cells sorted from blood. Receptors originate from a man aged 25-45 years in good health.

CDR3 sequence: CASSQTTSGRANEQFF. The CDR3 DNA reads as TGCGCCAGCAGCCAAACCACTAGCGGGAGGGCCAATGAGCAGTTCTTC. The chain carries TRBV4-3 and TRBJ2-1, with 13 nucleotides matching TRBD2. This CDR3 has 16 residues. Germline V gene lookup returns CDR1 LGHNA and CDR2 YSLEER. The trim removed 2 bases at V and 6 bases at J, leaving 4 bases unmatched.

The V and J genes are TRBV9 and TRBJ2-4, with 8 bases fitting TRBD2. The CDR3 is 16 residues long. CDR1 is SGDLS, CDR2 YYNGEE, per germline. With 3 bases clipped from V and 1 base from J, the junction kept 6 bases outside the gene matches. The CDR3 reads CASSEQSGSAKNIQYF. The CDR3 DNA sequence: TGTGCCAGCAGCGAACAAAGCGGGAGCGCCAAAAACATTCAGTACTTC.

This clone appeared a single time. The chain combines TRBV6-5 with TRBJ2-7; the D gene is possibly TRBD1 (6 bases). From germline, CDR1 is MNHEY and CDR2 SVGAGI. This CDR3 has 14 amino acids. V gave up 2 bases and J gave up 3 bases, with 11 bases separating them. CDR3 protein: CASSYQDRRYEQYF. In DNA form, the CDR3 reads TGTGCCAGCAGTTACCAAGACAGGCGCTACGAGCAGTACTTC.

This clone was counted once. V is TRBV27 and J is TRBJ1-2; TRBD1 aligns across 11 bases. CDR1 is MNHEY and CDR2 is SMNVEV in the germline V gene (reference sequence). With V trimmed by 6 bases and J by 4 bases, 4 bases remained unmatched. CDR3 length: 14 residues. CDR3 loop: CASSRDRGTYGYTF. CDR3 DNA: TGTGCCAGCAGCCGGGACAGGGGGACCTATGGCTACACCTTC.

This clone was observed once. The chain recombines TRBV6-1 with TRBJ2-7, with 7 bases matching TRBD2. This CDR3 is built from 14 residues. Germline lookup yields CDR1 MNHNS and CDR2 SASEGT. Trimming at V came to 1 base and at J to 4 bases, leaving 4 bases not matched to a gene. The CDR3 DNA sequence: TGTGCCAGCAGTGAAGTCGGGGGAGGGTACGAGCAGTACTTC. Its translation: CASSEVGGGYEQYF.

A remark on this clone: Germline is not matched at one junction end, which may reflect a read error. Other DNA sequences in this sample translate to the same CDR3. The V call is TRBV7-6, the J call TRBJ2-6; TRBD1 matches 9 bases. The CDR3 totals 17 residues. Germline V lookup: CDR1 SGHVS, CDR2 FNYEAQ. This CDR3 is CASSPGTGRNGANVLTF. Written as DNA, the CDR3 is TGTGCCAGCAGCCCCGGGACAGGGAGAAATGGGGCCAACGTCCTGACTTTT.

This clone was observed a handful of times. One end of the junction fails to match germline, which may point to a read error. The rearrangement joins TRBV7-7 to TRBJ2-3, with D maybe TRBD2 (6 bases). Germline lookup yields CDR1 SSHAT and CDR2 FNYEAQ (reference sequence). CDR3 length: 16 residues. The CDR3 DNA follows: TGTGCTAGCAGCTTTTGGAGGGCCCCGAGCACAGATACGCAGTATTTT. Its protein product is CASSFWRAPSTDTQYF. Using reference TRBV7-7 and TRBJ2-3 for the parts outside the CDR3, the full variable domain is GAGVSQSPRYKVTKRGQDVTLRCDPISSHATLYWYQQALGQGPEFLTYFNYEAQPDKSGLPSDRFSAERPEGSISTLTIQRTEQRDSAMYRCASSFWRAPSTDTQYFGPGTRLTVL.